This record covers a single T cell receptor (beta chain). Its specificity is not known. The data derive from a study of T cell responses to AZD1222 COVID-19 vaccine. Germline CDR1 SGDLS, CDR2 YYNGEE. The CDR3 is 15 amino acids. The V end was cut by 4 bases, the J end by 8 bases, with 18 bases between. Study-wide points: Spike-specific TCR breadth and depth were elevated following two AZD1222 doses.

Only in-frame clones appear in the TCRdb table, and some are missing; sequencing was by immunoSEQ multiplex PCR. The sample carries about 120,000 clones, 75% to 90% recorded once. The TCR sequence derives from an adult who received the AZD1222 COVID-19 vaccine. The starting material was peripheral blood, obtained 28 days after the second AZD1222 dose. The chain has TRBV9 and TRBJ1-4, with TRBD1 as a possible D gene (5 bases). This CDR3 is CASSPRTGGGEKLFF. CDR3 DNA sequence: TGTGCCAGCAGCCCCCGTACCGGGGGAGGAGAAAAACTGTTTTTT.